The 31 T cell receptor beta chains listed next were all sequenced from one sample in a study of control samples from healthy donors and cancer patients. Only in-frame clones appear in the TCRdb table, and some are missing; sequencing was by immunoSEQ multiplex PCR. The data contain about 63,000 clones, approximately 87% of them singletons. Sequencing was performed on PBMCs. The receptors shown here come from a woman aged 55-70 years with lung cancer.

CDR3 residues: CASNIGLAGGGGTDTQYF. The CDR3 coding sequence is TGTGCCAGCAACATAGGACTAGCGGGAGGGGGAGGCACAGATACGCAGTATTTT. This chain links TRBV5-5 with TRBJ2-3; 15 bases line up with TRBD2. Trimming took 6 bases from V and 1 from J; bases not matched to a gene: 9. This CDR3 has 18 amino acids. CDR1 SGHKS and CDR2 YYEKEE come from the germline V gene (reference sequence).

The J gene is TRBJ1-6, the V gene TRBV19; D unclear. The CDR3 length is 13 residues. Trimming left V 5 bases short and J 8 bases short, with 10 bases between. Looked up from germline, CDR1 is LNHDA and CDR2 is SQIVND (reference sequence). CDR3 sequence: CASSSGSYSPLHF. The DNA for the CDR3 is TGTGCCAGTAGTTCCGGGAGCTATTCACCCCTCCACTTT.

This clone was seen only a few times. V usage is TRBV6-5 and J usage is TRBJ1-2; 7 bases agree with TRBD1. In germline, CDR1 is MNHEY, CDR2 SVGAGI. V was pared by 6 bases and J by 5 bases, with 6 bases of the junction left unmatched. CDR3 size: 13 residues. CDR3 bases: TGTGCCAGCAGCCTCACAGGGGCGTATGGCTACACCTTC. It translates to CASSLTGAYGYTF.

This clone was recorded only once. V usage is TRBV12-3 or TRBV12-4 and J usage is TRBJ1-1; D not certain. The V and J ends lost 2 bases and 5 bases respectively, with 9 bases between them. There are 13 residues in the CDR3. The CDR3 nucleotides read TGTGCCAGCAGTTTACTGAGTGGGACTGAAGCTTTCTTT. Translating gives CASSLLSGTEAFF.

The rearrangement uses TRBV27 and TRBJ1-3; TRBD1 agrees at 8 bases. Per germline, CDR1 MNHEY and CDR2 SMNVEV (reference sequence). The CDR3 loop spans 15 amino acids. V was clipped by 0 bases and J by 3 bases; unmatched bases: 1. CDR3 protein: CASSLSRGHGNTIYF. CDR3 nucleotide sequence: TGTGCCAGCAGTTTATCCAGGGGGCATGGAAACACCATATATTTT.

This chain's CDR3 is CASSLGDYEQYF. The CDR3 region has the DNA TGCGCCAGCAGCTTGGGGGATTACGAGCAGTACTTC. The chain uses TRBV5-1 and TRBJ2-7; no clear D. This CDR3 has 12 amino acids. V lost 0 bases to trimming and J lost 4 bases, with 5 bases between them. The germline V gene has CDR1 SGHRS and CDR2 YFSETQ.

The CDR3 nucleotides are TGTGCCAGCAGCCAAGTAGCGGCGGGAGGAGGGTCAGATACGCAGTATTTT. This sequence encodes CASSQVAAGGGSDTQYF. The chain is built from TRBV4-2 and TRBJ2-3, with 8 bases aligning to TRBD2. J was trimmed by 4 bases and V by 1 base; bases with no gene match: 10. The CDR3 sequence is 17 residues long. Germline V gives CDR1 LGHNA, CDR2 YNFKEQ.

The chain links TRBV2 to TRBJ2-2; a weak D match, TRBD1 (6 bases). Between the trimmed V and J ends, which lost 4 bases and 0 bases, there was a span of 9 bases. The CDR3 totals 15 residues. The germline V gene has CDR1 SNHLY and CDR2 FYNNEI. CDR3 coding DNA: TGTGCCAGCAGTGTTAACAGGGCGAACACCGGGGAGCTGTTTTTT. It codes for CASSVNRANTGELFF.

The rearrangement uses TRBV19 and TRBJ2-1; the match to TRBD2 covers 14 bases. The CDR3 covers 14 residues. Germline CDR1 LNHDA, CDR2 SQIVND (reference sequence). V shed 8 bases and J 6 bases; nucleotides not matched to a gene: 3. The CDR3 sequence: CASGTSGRLNEQFF. The CDR3 region has the DNA TGTGCCAGTGGGACTAGCGGGAGACTCAATGAGCAGTTCTTC. Full variable domain (missing parts from reference TRBV19 and TRBJ2-1): DGGITQSPKYLFRKEGQNVTLSCEQNLNHDAMYWYRQDPGQGLRLIYYSQIVNDFQKGDIAEGYSVSREKKESFPLTVTSAQKNPTAFYLCASGTSGRLNEQFFGPGTRLTVL.

This clone was seen a few times. The gene calls are TRBV4-1 and TRBJ2-5; 9 bases map to TRBD2. Germline CDR1 is MGHRA and CDR2 is YSYEKL. The CDR3 totals 15 residues. V shed 3 bases and J 1 base; nucleotides not matched to a gene: 3. In nucleotides, the CDR3 is TGCGCCAGCAGCCAGCGACTAGCGGTCCAAGAGACCCAGTACTTC. Protein product: CASSQRLAVQETQYF.

This chain connects TRBV9 to TRBJ2-3, with TRBD2 matching 8 bases. J lost 4 bases, V lost 1 base, and 5 bases had no gene match. This CDR3 is built from 15 residues. CDR1 and CDR2 from the germline V gene are SGDLS and YYNGEE. The CDR3 DNA reads as TGTGCCAGCAGCGTATCGGGGGGGCGGGCAGATACGCAGTATTTT. Translated, it gives CASSVSGGRADTQYF.

The genes are TRBV19 and TRBJ1-1, with D maybe TRBD1 (5 bases). Germline CDR1 LNHDA, CDR2 SQIVND (reference sequence). V was trimmed by 7 bases and J by 6 bases, leaving 9 bases between them. The CDR3 sequence is 11 residues long. The CDR3, as DNA: TGTGCCAGTAAGTGGGGCCCTGAAGCTTTCTTT. This sequence encodes CASKWGPEAFF.

The chain joins TRBV28 to TRBJ1-5, with TRBD1 matching over 8 bases. V lost 7 bases, J lost 6 bases, and 11 bases stayed unmatched. CDR3 length: 15 residues. CDR1 is MDHEN and CDR2 is SYDVKM in the germline V gene. Here the CDR3 DNA reads TGTGCCAGCAAACATCAGGACAGGGAAGGTCAGCCCCAGCATTTT. It codes for CASKHQDREGQPQHF.

This clone showed up just a few times. The chain combines TRBV5-5 with TRBJ2-1; 12 positions agree with TRBD2. CDR3 size: 16 residues. The V segment lost 2 bases and the J segment 6 bases; nucleotides outside the gene matches: 6. Germline CDR1 reads SGHKS; CDR2 reads YYEKEE (reference sequence). CDR3 sequence: CASSFGGLAGTNEQFF. CDR3 DNA: TGTGCCAGCAGCTTCGGTGGACTAGCGGGAACCAATGAGCAGTTCTTC. The complete variable domain, with remaining parts taken from reference TRBV5-5 and TRBJ2-1, reads DAGVTQSPTHLIKTRGQQVTLRCSPISGHKSVSWYQQVLGQGPQFIFQYYEKEERGRGNFPDRFSARQFPNYSSELNVNALLLGDSALYLCASSFGGLAGTNEQFFGPGTRLTVL.

The V and J genes are TRBV3-1 (or the pseudogene TRBV3-2) and TRBJ1-2; TRBD1 aligns across 7 bases. This CDR3 is 16 amino acids long. J lost 1 base, V lost 2 bases, and 7 bases had no gene match. The germline CDR1 and CDR2 sequences are LGHDT and YNNKEL (reference sequence). Written as DNA, the CDR3 is TGTGCCAGCAGCCAACCGGGGACAGTTTTTAACTATGGCTACACCTTC. This gives the protein CASSQPGTVFNYGYTF.

The chain recombines TRBV30 with TRBJ2-1, with D tentatively TRBD1 (7 bases). This CDR3 contains 15 residues. The V end lost 1 base, the J end lost 5 bases, and 15 bases lay between the germline ends. Germline CDR1 is GTSNPN and CDR2 is SVGIG (reference sequence). The CDR3 region is CAWSADREAHNEQFF. CDR3 bases: TGTGCCTGGAGTGCCGACAGGGAGGCTCACAATGAGCAGTTCTTC.

This chain connects TRBV5-1 to TRBJ2-2; D ambiguous. Germline CDR1 is SGHRS and CDR2 is YFSETQ. This CDR3 contains 15 residues. V dropped 5 bases and J dropped 0 bases, with 11 bases sitting between them. The CDR3 DNA is TGCGCCAGCAGTATTTCAGCTGCGAACACCGGGGAGCTGTTTTTT. Amino acid sequence: CASSISAANTGELFF.

This chain uses TRBV9 with TRBJ1-6, with D perhaps matching TRBD1 (6 bases). Germline assignment: CDR1 SGDLS and CDR2 YYNGEE. CDR3 size: 17 residues. Trimming stripped 0 bases from V and 5 bases from J, with 15 bases between. DNA for the CDR3: TGTGCCAGCAGCGTAGGAGGGGGTGGCAGAGATAATTCACCCCTCCACTTT. It codes for CASSVGGGGRDNSPLHF.

The DNA of the CDR3 is TGTGCCAGCAGTGAAGTGGGGGGTAATCAGCCCCAGCATTTT. Protein sequence: CASSEVGGNQPQHF. This chain joins TRBV6-4 and TRBJ1-5; TRBD1 is a possible D gene (5 bases). Trimming took 3 bases from V and 4 from J, leaving 10 bases between them. Germline CDR1 and CDR2: MRHNA and SNTAGT. This CDR3 is built from 14 residues.

The chain carries TRBV7-9 and TRBJ2-1, with TRBD2 identical over 16 bases. With V trimmed by 4 bases and J by 7 bases, 1 base remained unmatched. Germline CDR1 is SEHNR and CDR2 is FQNEAQ (reference sequence). The CDR3 spans 15 residues. The DNA of the CDR3 is TGTGCCAGCAGCTCGGGACTAGCGGGAGGGAATGAGCAGTTCTTC. The encoded protein is CASSSGLAGGNEQFF.

Worth noting for this clone: The junction does not match germline at one end; this may be a read error. Different DNA sequences within this sample yield the same CDR3. This sequence joins TRBV3-1 (or the pseudogene TRBV3-2) and TRBJ2-2; no firm D call. The CDR3 is 13 residues long. Germline CDR1 and CDR2: LGHDT and YNNKEL (reference sequence). The CDR3 sequence: CASSQVGTGELFF. The CDR3 DNA reads as TGCGCCAGCAGCCAAGTGGGCACCGGGGAGCTGTTTTTT.

The chain joins TRBV28 to TRBJ2-3, with TRBD2 as a possible D gene (5 bases). In germline, CDR1 is MDHEN, CDR2 SYDVKM. CDR3 length: 14 residues. Trimming pared 4 bases from V and 0 bases from J, leaving 8 bases between. CDR3 sequence (DNA): TGTGCCAGCAGTTCCAGCGGTAGCACAGATACGCAGTATTTT. It is translated as CASSSSGSTDTQYF.

This clone appeared once. The chain joins TRBV13 to TRBJ2-7, with 13 bases that match TRBD2. The CDR3 sequence is 16 residues long. Germline CDR1 PRHDT, CDR2 FYEKMQ (reference sequence). With 5 bases clipped from V and 2 bases from J, the junction kept 6 bases outside the gene matches. The CDR3 DNA is TGTGCCAGCAGCGACTCCGGGACTAGCGGGGCCTACGAGCAGTACTTC. Its protein is CASSDSGTSGAYEQYF.

The chain employs TRBV27 and TRBJ1-2; 8 positions match TRBD1. This CDR3 is built from 15 residues. Germline values: CDR1 MNHEY, CDR2 SMNVEV (reference sequence). V lost 5 bases to trimming and J lost 1 base; unmatched junction nucleotides: 6. CDR3 in DNA: TGTGCCAGCAGTGGGGGGACAGGATATAACTATGGCTACACCTTC. Its translation: CASSGGTGYNYGYTF.

The J gene is TRBJ2-7, the V gene TRBV6-6; 7 bases fit TRBD1. Trimming at V came to 5 bases and at J to 5 bases, leaving 6 bases not matched to a gene. This CDR3 is built from 13 residues. The germline gives CDR1 MNHNY, CDR2 SVGAGI (reference sequence). This chain's CDR3 is CASSTDRLDEQYF. In DNA, the CDR3 is TGTGCCAGCAGTACGGACAGGCTCGACGAGCAGTACTTC.

This chain uses TRBV2 with TRBJ2-2; unclear D gene. CDR3 length: 14 residues. Germline lookup yields CDR1 SNHLY and CDR2 FYNNEI. V was cut by 6 bases and J by 2 bases, with 10 bases left in between. The CDR3 coding sequence is TGTGCCAGCAGGCTCGACACCAACACCGGGGAGCTGTTTTTT. Amino acid sequence: CASRLDTNTGELFF.

This clone was picked up one time. This chain uses TRBV6-5 with TRBJ1-1; D gene ambiguous. There are 14 residues in the CDR3. V gave up 2 bases and J gave up 2 bases, with 9 bases separating them. Germline lookup yields CDR1 MNHEY and CDR2 SVGAGI. In nucleotides, the CDR3 is TGTGCCAGCAGTTACATTTCCGGAAACACTGAAGCTTTCTTT. It codes for CASSYISGNTEAFF.

The CDR3 DNA sequence: TGCGCCAGCAGTCAATCGACAGGGAATGAGCAGTTCTTC. This translates into CASSQSTGNEQFF. V usage is TRBV23-1 and J usage is TRBJ2-1; 7 nucleotides agree with TRBD1. TRBV23-1 is labeled an ORF, and its function is uncertain. The CDR3 has 13 amino acids. With 0 bases clipped from V and 7 bases from J, the junction kept 0 bases outside the gene matches.

This clone appeared a few times. The CDR3 coding sequence is TGTGCCAGCAGCCGGGGACTAGCGGGGGGTGTCGAGCAGTACTTC. Translation gives CASSRGLAGGVEQYF. This chain uses TRBV6-2 or TRBV6-3 with TRBJ2-7, with 15 positions matching TRBD2. With 6 bases clipped from V and 6 bases from J, the junction kept 6 bases outside the gene matches. Germline CDR1 MNHEY, CDR2 SVGEGT. This CDR3 has 15 residues.

V is TRBV7-9 and J is TRBJ2-7; TRBD1 matches at 7 bases. The junction had 8 bases not matched to a gene; V was cut back by 7 bases and J by 2 bases. CDR1 and CDR2 (germline): SEHNR, FQNEAQ (reference sequence). The CDR3 length is 14 residues. The CDR3, as DNA: TGTGCCAGCACCTCGACAGGGATAACCTACGAGCAGTACTTC. Its translation is CASTSTGITYEQYF.

This clone was seen a single time. J is TRBJ2-2 and V is TRBV9; tentatively, D is TRBD2 (6 bases). The CDR3 is made up of 16 amino acids. Trimming removed 0 bases from V and 4 bases from J, with 13 bases in between. Per the germline V gene, CDR1 is SGDLS and CDR2 is YYNGEE. CDR3 in amino acids: CASSVEGGAITGELFF. Written as DNA, the CDR3 is TGTGCCAGCAGCGTAGAGGGAGGAGCCATCACCGGGGAGCTGTTTTTT.